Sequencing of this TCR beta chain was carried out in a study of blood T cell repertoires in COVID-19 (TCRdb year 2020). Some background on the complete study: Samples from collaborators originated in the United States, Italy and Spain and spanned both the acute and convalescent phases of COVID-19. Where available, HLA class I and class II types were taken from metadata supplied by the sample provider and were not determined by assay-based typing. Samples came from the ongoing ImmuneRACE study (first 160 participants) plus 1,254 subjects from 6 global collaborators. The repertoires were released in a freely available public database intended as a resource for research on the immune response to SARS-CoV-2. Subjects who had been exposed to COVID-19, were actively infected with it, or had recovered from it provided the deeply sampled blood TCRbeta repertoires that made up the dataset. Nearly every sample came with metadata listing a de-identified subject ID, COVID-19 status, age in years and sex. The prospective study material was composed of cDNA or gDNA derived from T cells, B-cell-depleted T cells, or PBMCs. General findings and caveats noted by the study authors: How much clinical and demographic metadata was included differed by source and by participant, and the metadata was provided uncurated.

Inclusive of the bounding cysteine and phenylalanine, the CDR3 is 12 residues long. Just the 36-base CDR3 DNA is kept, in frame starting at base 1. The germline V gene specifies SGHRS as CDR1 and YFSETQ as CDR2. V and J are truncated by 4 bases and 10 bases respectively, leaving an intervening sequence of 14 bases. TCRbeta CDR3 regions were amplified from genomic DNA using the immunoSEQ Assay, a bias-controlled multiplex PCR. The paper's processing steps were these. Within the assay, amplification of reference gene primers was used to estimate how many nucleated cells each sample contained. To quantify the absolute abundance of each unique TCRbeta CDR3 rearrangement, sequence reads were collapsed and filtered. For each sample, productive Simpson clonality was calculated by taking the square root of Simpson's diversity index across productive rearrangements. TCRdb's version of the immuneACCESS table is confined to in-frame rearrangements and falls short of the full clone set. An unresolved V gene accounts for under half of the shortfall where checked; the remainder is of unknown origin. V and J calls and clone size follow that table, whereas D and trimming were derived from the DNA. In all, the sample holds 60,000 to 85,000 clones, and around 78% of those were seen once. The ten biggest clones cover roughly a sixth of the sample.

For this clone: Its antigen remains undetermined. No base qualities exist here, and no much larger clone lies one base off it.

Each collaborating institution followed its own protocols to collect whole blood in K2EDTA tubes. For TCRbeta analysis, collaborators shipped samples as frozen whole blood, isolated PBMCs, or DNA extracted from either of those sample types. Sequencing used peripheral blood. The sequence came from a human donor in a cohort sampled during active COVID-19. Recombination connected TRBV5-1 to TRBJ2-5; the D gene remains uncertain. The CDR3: CASSPDPPSQYF. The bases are TGCGCCAGCAGCCCTGACCCCCCTAGCCAGTACTTC.